This TCR beta chain was recorded in a study of CD8 T cells in ankylosing spondylitis. The CDR3 has 14 residues. V lost 6 bases and J lost 4; bases outside the gene matches: 8. Germline V gene sequence: CDR1 DFQATT, CDR2 SNEGSKA (reference sequence). Broader study findings: Matched ankylosing spondylitis synovial fluid reportedly contained a significantly enriched population of disease-linked clones.

A remark on this clonotype: The target antigen is unknown.

TCRdb itself ran the 5' RACE reads through MiXCR, one entry per CDR3 protein. The sample includes 150,000 to 200,000 distinct CDR3 sequences, 15% to 20% of them seen just once. This rearrangement joins TRBV20-1 to TRBJ2-5, with TRBD1 identical over 10 bases. This receptor was obtained from a male donor with ankylosing spondylitis or in good health (not recorded which). The sequenced sample consisted of blood, either unsorted or a sorted T cell fraction (not recorded which). For the CDR3, the DNA is TGCAGTGCAGGAGACAGGGGGCTAGTAGAGACCCAGTACTTC. Translating gives CSAGDRGLVETQYF.